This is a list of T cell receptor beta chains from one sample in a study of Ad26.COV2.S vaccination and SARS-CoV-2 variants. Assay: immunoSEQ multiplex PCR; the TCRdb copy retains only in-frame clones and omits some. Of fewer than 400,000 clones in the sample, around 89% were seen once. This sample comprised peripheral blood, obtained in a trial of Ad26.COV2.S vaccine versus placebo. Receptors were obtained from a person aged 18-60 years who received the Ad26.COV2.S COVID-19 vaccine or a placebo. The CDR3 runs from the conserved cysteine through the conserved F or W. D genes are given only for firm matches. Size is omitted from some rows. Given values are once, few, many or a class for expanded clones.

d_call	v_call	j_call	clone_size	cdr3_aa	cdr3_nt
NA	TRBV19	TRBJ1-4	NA	CASSIDWLDRPTNEKLFF	TGTGCCAGTAGTATAGATTGGCTCGACAGACCAACTAATGAAAAACTGTTTTTT
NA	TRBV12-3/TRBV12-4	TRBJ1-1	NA	CASSFGEWAEAFF	TGTGCCAGCAGTTTCGGGGAGTGGGCTGAAGCTTTCTTT
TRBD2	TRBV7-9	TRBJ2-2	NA	CASSLAGGLANTGELFF	TGTGCCAGCAGCTTAGCGGGAGGGCTCGCGAACACCGGGGAGCTGTTTTTT
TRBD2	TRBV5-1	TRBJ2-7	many	CASSYAGVYEQYF	TGCGCCAGCAGCTACGCGGGGGTCTACGAGCAGTACTTC
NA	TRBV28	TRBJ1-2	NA	CASGDGARGYTF	TGTGCCAGCGGGGACGGGGCCCGGGGCTACACCTTC
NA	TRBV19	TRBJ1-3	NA	CASHTTASSGNTIYF	TGTGCCAGTCATACGACGGCGAGCTCTGGAAACACCATATATTTT
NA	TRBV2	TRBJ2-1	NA	CASTYGQYNEQFF	TGTGCCAGCACCTACGGACAGTACAATGAGCAGTTCTTC
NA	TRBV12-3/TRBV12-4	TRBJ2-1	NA	CASSLRGQDEQFF	TGTGCCAGCAGTTTACGAGGGCAGGATGAGCAGTTCTTC
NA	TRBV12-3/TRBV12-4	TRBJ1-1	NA	CASSPWENTEAFF	TGTGCCAGCAGCCCATGGGAGAACACTGAAGCTTTCTTT
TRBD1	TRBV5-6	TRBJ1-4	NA	CASSFVDRAAGEKLFF	TGTGCCAGCAGCTTCGTGGACAGGGCCGCGGGTGAAAAACTGTTTTTT
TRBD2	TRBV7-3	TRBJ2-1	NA	CASSITSGSYNEQFF	TGTGCCAGCAGTATAACTAGCGGCTCCTACAATGAGCAGTTCTTC
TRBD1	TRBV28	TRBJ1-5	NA	CATMNPGGSGNQPQHF	TGTGCCACCATGAACCCAGGGGGATCAGGAAATCAGCCCCAGCATTTT
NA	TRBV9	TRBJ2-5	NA	CASSPGRRIFQETQYF	TGTGCCAGCAGCCCCGGTAGGCGGATTTTCCAAGAGACCCAGTACTTC
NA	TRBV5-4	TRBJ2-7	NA	CASSISGTGPYEQYF	TGTGCCAGCAGCATAAGCGGCACAGGCCCCTACGAGCAGTACTTC
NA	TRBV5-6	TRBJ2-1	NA	CASSPTASSYNEQFF	TGTGCCAGCAGCCCGACGGCCAGCTCCTACAATGAGCAGTTCTTC
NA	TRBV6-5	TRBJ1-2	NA	CASSYGRTDYGYTF	TGTGCCAGCAGTTACGGGAGGACAGACTATGGCTACACCTTC
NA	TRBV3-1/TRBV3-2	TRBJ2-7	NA	CASSRRGGASYEQYF	TGTGCCAGCAGCCGAAGAGGGGGAGCCTCCTACGAGCAGTACTTC
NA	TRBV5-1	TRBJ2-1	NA	CASSLEGNWNEQFF	TGCGCCAGCAGCTTGGAGGGAAATTGGAATGAGCAGTTCTTC
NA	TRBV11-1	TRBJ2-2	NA	CASTSGRGNTGELFF	NA
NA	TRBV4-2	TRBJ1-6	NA	CASSQDSGSYNSPLHF	TGTGCCAGCAGCCAAGATTCCGGCTCCTATAATTCACCCCTCCACTTT
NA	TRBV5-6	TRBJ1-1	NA	CASSLPRPNTEAFF	TGTGCCAGCAGCTTGCCACGCCCGAACACTGAAGCTTTCTTT
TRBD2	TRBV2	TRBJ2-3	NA	CASSGAGLAGGTDTQYF	TGTGCCAGCAGTGGAGCAGGACTAGCGGGAGGGACAGATACGCAGTATTTT
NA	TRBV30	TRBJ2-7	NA	CAWGGLTGHRHEQYF	TGTGCCTGGGGGGGGTTGACAGGGCATAGGCACGAGCAGTACTTC
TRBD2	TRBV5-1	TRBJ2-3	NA	CASSLGLAGGGSSDTQYF	TGCGCCAGCAGCCTGGGACTAGCGGGAGGAGGGTCCTCAGATACGCAGTATTTT
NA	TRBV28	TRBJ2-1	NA	CASNRANEQFF	TGTGCCAGCAACAGGGCGAATGAGCAGTTCTTC
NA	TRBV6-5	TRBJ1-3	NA	CASSYTNSGNTIYF	TGTGCCAGCAGTTACACCAACAGTGGAAACACCATATATTTT
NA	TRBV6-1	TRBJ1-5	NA	CASSERPDQPQHF	TGTGCCAGCAGTGAAAGGCCGGATCAGCCCCAGCATTTT
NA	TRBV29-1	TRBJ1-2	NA	CSVATGYGYTF	TGCAGCGTTGCCACCGGCTATGGCTACACCTTC
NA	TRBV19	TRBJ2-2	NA	CASSLTKYAGELFF	TGTGCCAGTAGTCTGACAAAATATGCCGGGGAGCTGTTTTTT
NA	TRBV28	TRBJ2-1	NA	CASSVPMGRGSGEQFF	TGTGCCAGCAGTGTCCCTATGGGCAGGGGTTCGGGTGAGCAGTTCTTC
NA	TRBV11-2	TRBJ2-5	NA	CASSLALAETQYF	TGTGCCAGCAGCCTGGCCCTGGCGGAGACCCAGTACTTC
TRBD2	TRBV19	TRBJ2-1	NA	CASSLTGVAGGPHNEQFF	TGTGCCAGTAGTCTCACCGGGGTGGCGGGAGGACCTCACAATGAGCAGTTCTTC
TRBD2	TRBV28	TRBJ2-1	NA	CASSRGGRALDEQFF	TGTGCCAGCAGTAGGGGCGGGAGGGCCTTAGATGAGCAGTTCTTC
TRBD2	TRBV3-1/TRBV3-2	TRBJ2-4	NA	CASSQDHGGGSTKNIQYF	TGTGCCAGCAGCCAAGACCATGGGGGAGGGTCGACCAAAAACATTCAGTACTTC
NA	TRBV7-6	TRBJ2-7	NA	CASSNSATSYEQYF	TGTGCCAGCAGCAATTCGGCTACGTCCTACGAGCAGTACTTC
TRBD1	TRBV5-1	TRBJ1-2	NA	CASRRTGGGLDYGYTF	TGCGCCAGCAGGCGGACAGGGGGCGGTCTGGACTATGGCTACACCTTC
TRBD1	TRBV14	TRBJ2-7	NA	CASSQGQGSEQYF	TGTGCCAGCAGCCAGGGACAGGGAAGCGAGCAGTACTTC
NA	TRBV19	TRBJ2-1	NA	CASRPPGQGADEQFF	TGTGCCAGTAGACCCCCGGGCCAAGGGGCCGATGAGCAGTTCTTC
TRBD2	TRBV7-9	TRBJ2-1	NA	CASSFGLAGGSSYNEQFF	TGTGCCAGCAGCTTTGGCCTAGCGGGAGGGAGCTCCTACAATGAGCAGTTCTTC
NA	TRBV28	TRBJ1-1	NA	CASSFDSGATEAFF	TGTGCCAGCAGCTTTGACAGTGGTGCCACTGAAGCTTTCTTT
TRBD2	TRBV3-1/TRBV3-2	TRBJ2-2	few	CASSWTSGANTGELFF	TGTGCCAGCAGCTGGACTAGCGGTGCGAACACCGGGGAGCTGTTTTTT
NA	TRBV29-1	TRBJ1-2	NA	CSVQGANYGYTF	TGCAGCGTTCAGGGAGCTAACTATGGCTACACCTTC
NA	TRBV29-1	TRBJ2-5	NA	CSVDHTRETQYF	TGCAGCGTTGACCATACAAGAGAGACCCAGTACTTC